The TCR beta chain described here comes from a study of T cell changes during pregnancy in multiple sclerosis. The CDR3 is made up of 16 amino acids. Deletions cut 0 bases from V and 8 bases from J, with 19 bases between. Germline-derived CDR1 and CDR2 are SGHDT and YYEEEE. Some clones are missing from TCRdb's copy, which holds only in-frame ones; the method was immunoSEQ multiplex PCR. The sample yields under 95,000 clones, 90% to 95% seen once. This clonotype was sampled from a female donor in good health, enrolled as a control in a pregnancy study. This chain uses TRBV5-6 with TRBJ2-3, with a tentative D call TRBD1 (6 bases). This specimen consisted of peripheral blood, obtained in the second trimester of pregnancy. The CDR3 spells CASSLALHDKGGTQYF. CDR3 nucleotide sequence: TGTGCCAGCAGCTTGGCACTGCACGATAAAGGGGGTACGCAGTATTTT.